These 17 T cell receptor beta chains originate from one sample sequenced in a study of control samples from healthy donors and cancer patients. The repertoire was sequenced with immunoSEQ multiplex PCR; TCRdb's copy has only in-frame clones and lacks some. The sample consists of 150,000 to 200,000 clones, roughly 89% of them appearing once. The sequencing sample was made of blood. The receptors were sampled from a young man in good health.

This rearrangement joins TRBV13 to TRBJ2-1; 12 bases line up with TRBD2. With 6 bases clipped from V and 2 bases from J, the junction kept 20 bases outside the gene matches. Germline V gene data show CDR1 as PRHDT and CDR2 as FYEKMQ (reference sequence). The CDR3 sequence is 21 residues long. Written as DNA, the CDR3 is TGTGCCAGCAGTTTCAGAGCCCTAGCGGGGGGGCAATACCAAACCTACAATGAGCAGTTCTTC. This codes for CASSFRALAGGQYQTYNEQFF.

This chain connects TRBV7-5 to TRBJ2-1; whether TRBD1, the table's D call, matches the DNA was not checked. TRBV7-5 represents a pseudogene. The CDR3 length is 12 residues. For the CDR3, the DNA is TGTGTCAGAAGCTTGGACCGGGACATAGGGTTCTTC. This gives the protein CVRSLDRDIGFF.

The gene calls are TRBV28 and TRBJ1-5; D is perhaps TRBD1 (6 bases). CDR3 length equals 16 residues. Germline loops: CDR1 MDHEN, CDR2 SYDVKM. V was trimmed by 4 bases and J by 5 bases, leaving 18 bases between them. The CDR3 nucleotides read TGTGCCAGCAGTTCCTCCACAGGGAAGGCGCATCAGCCCCAGCATTTT. Residues: CASSSSTGKAHQPQHF.

The chain employs TRBV9 and TRBJ1-2, with 7 bases lining up with TRBD1. The V gene end was trimmed by 3 bases and the J gene end by 4 bases; junction bases not matched to a gene: 6. Germline V gene lookup returns CDR1 SGDLS and CDR2 YYNGEE. This CDR3 contains 14 residues. The CDR3 sequence: CASSARTGSYGYTF. DNA for the CDR3: TGTGCCAGCAGCGCTCGGACAGGAAGCTATGGCTACACCTTC.

V is TRBV6-6 and J is TRBJ1-6; unclear D gene. Germline CDR1 and CDR2: MNHNY and SVGAGI (reference sequence). V shed 10 bases and J shed 0 bases, with 16 bases lying between them. The CDR3 covers 16 residues. For the CDR3, the DNA is TGTGCCACCTCCCGAAAGACAAGCTCCTATAATTCACCCCTCCACTTT. It is translated as CATSRKTSSYNSPLHF.

The chain carries TRBV7-9 and TRBJ2-4, with D perhaps matching TRBD1 (6 bases). The length of the CDR3 is 13 residues. Germline V gene lookup returns CDR1 SEHNR and CDR2 FQNEAQ (reference sequence). Trimming stripped 3 bases from V and 5 bases from J, with 8 bases between. This CDR3 reads CASSLDSQNIQYF. The CDR3 bases are TGTGCCAGCAGCTTGGACAGTCAAAACATTCAGTACTTC.

This chain connects TRBV7-9 to TRBJ2-1, with D maybe TRBD2 (6 bases). The V gene lost 4 bases and the J gene lost 5 bases, with 12 bases spanning the gap. The length of the CDR3 is 14 residues. Germline V gives CDR1 SEHNR, CDR2 FQNEAQ (reference sequence). The CDR3 DNA follows: TGTGCCAGCAGCTCACTAGCCCCGGACAATGAGCAGTTCTTC. Amino acid sequence: CASSSLAPDNEQFF.

The J gene is TRBJ1-5, the V gene TRBV19; D unresolved. Looked up from germline, CDR1 is LNHDA and CDR2 is SQIVND (reference sequence). The length of the CDR3 is 12 residues. V was clipped by 2 bases and J by 7 bases, with 6 bases between them. CDR3 in amino acids: CASSISSQPQHF. CDR3 DNA sequence: TGTGCCAGTAGTATAAGTTCCCAGCCCCAGCATTTT.

This clone was found a few times. CDR3 in amino acids: CASSLGENTEAFF. The CDR3 DNA follows: TGTGCCAGCAGCCTCGGCGAGAACACTGAAGCTTTCTTT. The V gene is TRBV3-1 (or the pseudogene TRBV3-2), the J gene TRBJ1-1, with D hard to call. The CDR3 consists of 13 residues. With 4 bases removed from V and 1 base from J, the gap between germline ends came to 7 bases. Germline-derived CDR1 and CDR2 are LGHDT and YNNKEL (reference sequence).

CDR3 DNA: TGTGCCAGCTCACCACTCTTGGGGGCTGAAGCTTTCTTT. Protein product: CASSPLLGAEAFF. The chain carries TRBV18 and TRBJ1-1; D might be TRBD1 (5 bases). Trimming removed 1 base from V and 6 bases from J, with 9 bases in between. The CDR3 is 13 amino acids. Germline V gene lookup returns CDR1 KGHSH and CDR2 LQKENI.

This clone has only one observation. The chain is built from TRBV9 and TRBJ2-2; tentatively, D is TRBD1 (5 bases). The CDR3 runs to 15 residues. The germline CDR1 and CDR2 sequences are SGDLS and YYNGEE. The V and J ends lost 0 bases and 5 bases respectively, with 11 bases between them. CDR3 protein: CASSVEDIRTGELFF. The CDR3 DNA is TGTGCCAGCAGCGTAGAGGACATCAGGACCGGGGAGCTGTTTTTT.

This clone was counted ten times or more. The J gene is TRBJ2-3, the V gene TRBV2; D remains unclear. Trimming took off 5 bases at V and 8 bases at J, with 8 bases between the two ends. Looked up from germline, CDR1 is SNHLY and CDR2 is FYNNEI. The CDR3 extends over 11 amino acids. CDR3 DNA: TGTGCCAGCAGTTCGCCCCGTACGCAGTATTTT. Amino acid sequence: CASSSPRTQYF.

V gene TRBV15 combines with J gene TRBJ2-1, with D unresolved. Per germline, CDR1 LNHNV and CDR2 YYDKDF (reference sequence). The CDR3 totals 15 residues. Trimming took 0 bases from V and 0 from J, leaving 6 bases between them. The CDR3 region is CATSRDANSYNEQFF. CDR3 nucleotide sequence: TGTGCCACCAGCAGAGATGCCAACTCCTACAATGAGCAGTTCTTC.

V gene TRBV7-8 combines with J gene TRBJ2-7; TRBD2 matches 7 bases. Trimming cost V 1 base and J 3 bases; bases outside gene matches: 9. Looked up from germline, CDR1 is SGHVS and CDR2 is FQNEAQ. The CDR3 is 16 residues long. CDR3 protein: CASSLVPSAGDYEQYF. CDR3 nucleotides: TGTGCCAGCAGCTTAGTTCCGTCGGCGGGAGACTACGAGCAGTACTTC.

This chain uses TRBV28 with TRBJ1-2; 8 nucleotides agree with TRBD1. From germline, CDR1 is MDHEN and CDR2 SYDVKM. The J segment lost 0 bases and the V segment lost 8 bases, leaving 11 bases of the junction unmatched. CDR3 length: 16 residues. Here the CDR3 DNA reads TGTGCCAGCGTTGGGACAGGCAAACAAGCTAACTATGGCTACACCTTC. It encodes CASVGTGKQANYGYTF.

This clone is a singleton in its sample. The rearrangement uses TRBV9 and TRBJ2-1; 12 bases are shared with TRBD2. Per germline, CDR1 SGDLS and CDR2 YYNGEE. The CDR3 totals 14 residues. The ends lost 3 bases at V and 7 bases at J; junction bases unmatched: 2. The CDR3 loop reads CASSGTSGINEQFF. Written as DNA, the CDR3 is TGTGCCAGCAGCGGGACTAGCGGGATAAATGAGCAGTTCTTC.

The chain carries TRBV5-6 and TRBJ2-2, with TRBD1 matching over 10 bases. The CDR3 runs 17 residues. Germline V gives CDR1 SGHDT, CDR2 YYEEEE. V gave up 0 bases and J gave up 5 bases; unmatched junction bases: 7. The DNA of the CDR3 is TGTGCCAGCAGCTTGGCCTTTGACAGGGGGCTAACCGGGGAGCTGTTTTTT. Translating gives CASSLAFDRGLTGELFF.